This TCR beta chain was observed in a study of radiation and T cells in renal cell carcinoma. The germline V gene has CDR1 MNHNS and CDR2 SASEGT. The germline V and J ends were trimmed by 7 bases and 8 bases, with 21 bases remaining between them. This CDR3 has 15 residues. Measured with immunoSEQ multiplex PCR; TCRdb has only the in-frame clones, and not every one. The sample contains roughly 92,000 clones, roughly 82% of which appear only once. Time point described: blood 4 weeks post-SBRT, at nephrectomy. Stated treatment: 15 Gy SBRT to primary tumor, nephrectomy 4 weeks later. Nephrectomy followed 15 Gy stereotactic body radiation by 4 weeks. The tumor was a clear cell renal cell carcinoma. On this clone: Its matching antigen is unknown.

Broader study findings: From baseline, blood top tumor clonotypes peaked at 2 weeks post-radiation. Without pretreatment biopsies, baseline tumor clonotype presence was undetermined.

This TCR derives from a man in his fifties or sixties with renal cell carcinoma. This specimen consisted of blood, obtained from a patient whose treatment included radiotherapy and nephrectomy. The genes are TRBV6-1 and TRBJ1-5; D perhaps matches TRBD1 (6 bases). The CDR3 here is CASMMFRGAKEPQHF. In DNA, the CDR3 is TGTGCCAGCATGATGTTTCGGGGGGCGAAGGAGCCCCAGCATTTT.